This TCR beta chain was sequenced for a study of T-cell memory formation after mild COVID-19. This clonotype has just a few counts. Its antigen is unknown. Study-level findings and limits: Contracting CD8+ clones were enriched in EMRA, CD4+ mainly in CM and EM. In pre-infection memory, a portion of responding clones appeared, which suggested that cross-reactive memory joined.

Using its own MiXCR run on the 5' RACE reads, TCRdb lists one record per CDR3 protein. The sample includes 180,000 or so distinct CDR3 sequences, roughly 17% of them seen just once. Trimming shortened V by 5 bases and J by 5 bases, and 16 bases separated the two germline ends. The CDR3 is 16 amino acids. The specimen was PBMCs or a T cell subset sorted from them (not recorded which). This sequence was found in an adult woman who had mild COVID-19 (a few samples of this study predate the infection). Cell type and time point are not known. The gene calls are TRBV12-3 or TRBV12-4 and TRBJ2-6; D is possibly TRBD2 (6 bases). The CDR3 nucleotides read TGTGCCAGCAGTCCGCGGGACCCCATAAGGGCCAACGTCCTGACTTTC. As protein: CASSPRDPIRANVLTF.